Sequencing of this T cell receptor (beta chain) was carried out in a study of shared clonotypes between healthy human individuals. At the level of the study: Per donor, CD8 memory used one plate, CD8 naive used two, CD4 memory used three and CD4 naive used three.

This was a deep-level run. The data were produced by immunoSEQ multiplex PCR, yet TCRdb's version contains in-frame clones alone and is incomplete. The sample records 650,000 to 750,000 clones, roughly 70% being singletons. Whole-study findings and limits: Approximately 5.3% was the fraction of naive CD4 clonotypes found shared across several donors.

Details on this clone: The antigen is undetermined.

The CDR3 loop spans 17 amino acids. V lost 6 bases to trimming and J lost 0 bases, with 15 bases between them. Germline CDR1 reads SNHLY; CDR2 reads FYNNEI. This TCR derives from a woman under 40 in good health. Sequencing used memory CD4+ T cells sorted from blood. The subset was: CD45RA-negative fraction. This chain joins TRBV2 and TRBJ2-6; D might be TRBD1 (6 bases). The CDR3 DNA reads as TGTGCCAGCAGGAGGGCGCAGGGGAGCTCTGGGGCCAACGTCCTGACTTTC. This gives the protein CASRRAQGSSGANVLTF.